Below, 30 T cell receptor beta chains from the same sample are listed, as sequenced in a study of CD8+ T cells in alopecia areata. TCR sequencing used cDNA made by reverse transcription of extracted RNA. Clones were sequenced by immunoSEQ multiplex PCR, and TCRdb holds only the in-frame ones, with some missing. In the table there are approximately 160,000 clones, 50% to 65% of which are singletons. Treatment described: oral pan-JAK inhibitor, 5-10 mg twice daily. The specimen comprised CD4+ T cells sorted from blood, sampled at week 24, from a patient treated with tofacitinib. Receptors originate from a human donor with alopecia areata.

The J gene is TRBJ1-2, the V gene TRBV5-1; 7 nucleotides match TRBD1. V lost 3 bases, J lost 8 bases, and 7 bases stayed unmatched. Germline CDR1 and CDR2: SGHRS and YFSETQ. The CDR3 length is 13 residues. The DNA of the CDR3 is TGCGCCAGCAGCTCAACACAGGGGAAAGGCTACACCTTC. Its protein is CASSSTQGKGYTF.

This clone has at least ten counts. The gene calls are TRBV30 and TRBJ1-1, with a possible D match to TRBD1 (6 bases). Trimming pared 8 bases from V and 0 bases from J, leaving 13 bases between. The germline V gene has CDR1 GTSNPN and CDR2 SVGIG (reference sequence). The CDR3 is 13 residues long. The CDR3 DNA follows: TGTGCCAATTTGGACAGACTGAACACTGAAGCTTTCTTT. It encodes CANLDRLNTEAFF.

This chain links TRBV20-1 with TRBJ1-2, with D unclear. The CDR3 has 11 residues. Trimming pared 1 base from V and 3 bases from J, leaving 3 bases between. Looked up from germline, CDR1 is DFQATT and CDR2 is SNEGSKA (reference sequence). CDR3 loop: CSARVDYGYTF. CDR3 DNA: TGCAGTGCTAGAGTTGACTATGGCTACACCTTC.

The chain combines TRBV29-1 with TRBJ2-1; the D gene is possibly TRBD1 (6 bases). V lost 8 bases and J 6 bases, leaving 20 bases between the germline ends. Germline V gene lookup returns CDR1 SQVTM and CDR2 ANQGSEA. This CDR3 comprises 14 residues. CDR3 region: CSTRRTVGPNEQFF. In DNA, the CDR3 is TGCAGCACCCGGCGGACAGTGGGCCCCAATGAGCAGTTCTTC.

This clone turned up a few times. This chain links TRBV25-1 with TRBJ2-7, with D perhaps TRBD1 (6 bases). The CDR3 totals 15 residues. Trimming took off 1 base at V and 5 bases at J, with 15 bases between the two ends. Germline CDR1 and CDR2: MGHDK and SYGVNS. The CDR3 DNA reads TGTGCCAGCAGTGAATCTTTTGCAGGGGCGAACGAGCAGTACTTC. It translates to CASSESFAGANEQYF.

This clone has just a few counts. This chain connects TRBV4-2 to TRBJ2-3, with a tentative D call TRBD1 (6 bases). The germline CDR1 and CDR2 sequences are LGHNA and YNFKEQ. CDR3 length: 13 amino acids. V was pared by 4 bases and J by 6 bases, with 11 bases between. CDR3 sequence: CASSPMGADTQYF. The CDR3 DNA follows: TGTGCCAGCAGCCCCATGGGGGCGGATACGCAGTATTTT.

The chain is built from TRBV5-1 and TRBJ2-7, with 7 positions matching TRBD1. The CDR3 has 14 residues. Per germline, CDR1 SGHRS and CDR2 YFSETQ. V lost 2 bases to trimming and J lost 7 bases; unmatched junction nucleotides: 9. CDR3 coding DNA: TGCGCCAGCAGCTTCTACTTACGACAGGGAGAGCAGTACTTC. This translates into CASSFYLRQGEQYF.

This clone was seen a single time. The CDR3 spells CASSLDDWTDTQYF. CDR3 bases: TGTGCCAGCAGCTTAGACGATTGGACAGATACGCAGTATTTT. The chain employs TRBV7-8 and TRBJ2-3; D is ambiguous. CDR1 is SGHVS and CDR2 is FQNEAQ in the germline V gene. The length of the CDR3 is 14 residues. V was cut by 1 base and J by 3 bases, with 8 bases left in between.

V gene TRBV30 combines with J gene TRBJ1-2; weak D call: TRBD1 (5 bases). V lost 3 bases and J 0 bases, leaving 14 bases between the germline ends. The CDR3 totals 15 residues. From germline, CDR1 is GTSNPN and CDR2 SVGIG (reference sequence). As DNA, the CDR3 is TGTGCCTGGAGCAGAGGGGAGGGAGCTAACTATGGCTACACCTTC. Translating gives CAWSRGEGANYGYTF. Full variable domain (remainder filled in from reference TRBV30 and TRBJ1-2): SQTIHQWPATLVQPVGSPLSLECTVEGTSNPNLYWYRQAAGRGLQLLFYSVGIGQISSEVPQNLSASRPQDRQFILSSKKLLLSDSGFYLCAWSRGEGANYGYTFGSGTRLTVV.

The chain has TRBV27 and TRBJ2-5; D possibly corresponds to TRBD2 (7 bases). The V end lost 5 bases, the J end lost 4 bases, and 23 bases lay between the germline ends. CDR1 and CDR2 from the germline V gene are MNHEY and SMNVEV (reference sequence). This CDR3 has 17 amino acids. For the CDR3, the DNA is TGTGCCAGCAGTCCCCGCGGGGGCGGGCTGGGGGGAGAGACCCAGTACTTC. This encodes CASSPRGGGLGGETQYF.

Only one count was recorded for this clone. The chain carries TRBV14 and TRBJ2-3; 10 bases map to TRBD2. The CDR3 contains 14 residues. CDR1 is SGHDN and CDR2 is FVKESK in the germline V gene. V lost 4 bases to trimming and J lost 9 bases; unmatched junction nucleotides: 7. The CDR3 coding sequence is TGTGCCAGCAGCCGAGCTAGCGGGGGTGGGACGCAGTATTTT. Translation: CASSRASGGGTQYF.

The chain joins TRBV30 to TRBJ2-7; 10 bases align to TRBD1. CDR1 is GTSNPN, CDR2 SVGIG, per germline (reference sequence). The CDR3 has 16 residues. The junction had 14 bases not matched to a gene; V was cut back by 5 bases and J by 4 bases. CDR3 region: CAWDRGRSRFPYEQYF. The CDR3 bases are TGTGCCTGGGACAGGGGGCGTTCTCGTTTCCCTTACGAGCAGTACTTC.

This rearrangement joins TRBV9 to TRBJ2-1; tentatively, D is TRBD1 (6 bases). The CDR3 is 16 residues long. Germline assignment: CDR1 SGDLS and CDR2 YYNGEE. The ends were cut back, 4 bases at V and 4 bases at J, with 18 bases in the middle. CDR3 coding DNA: TGTGCCAGCAGCTTAACCGGGACAACGGTTTACAATGAGCAGTTCTTC. It is translated as CASSLTGTTVYNEQFF.

This clone was seen more than once but under ten times. The chain employs TRBV6-5 and TRBJ1-1; TRBD1 is a possible D gene (6 bases). Germline CDR1 MNHEY, CDR2 SVGAGI. V was shortened by 6 bases and J by 2 bases, with 13 bases between the two germline ends. The CDR3 spans 14 residues. The CDR3 region is CASRIRGPNTEAFF. The CDR3 DNA is TGTGCCAGCAGGATCCGGGGGCCAAACACTGAAGCTTTCTTT.

The chain is built from TRBV6-1 and TRBJ2-7, with D perhaps TRBD1 (5 bases). CDR3 length: 14 amino acids. V dropped 4 bases and J dropped 3 bases, with 13 bases sitting between them. Germline loops: CDR1 MNHNS, CDR2 SASEGT. CDR3 loop: CASSAGQGVYEQYF. DNA for the CDR3: TGTGCCAGCAGTGCGGGTCAGGGCGTCTACGAGCAGTACTTC.

This chain joins TRBV6-5 and TRBJ1-1; D is undetermined. This CDR3 contains 11 residues. The V and J ends lost 5 bases and 2 bases respectively, with 3 bases between them. Germline V gene sequence: CDR1 MNHEY, CDR2 SVGAGI. DNA for the CDR3: TGTGCCAGCAGTATAAACACTGAAGCTTTCTTT. Translated: CASSINTEAFF.

The chain links TRBV10-3 to TRBJ2-5; no firm D call. V lost 3 bases to trimming and J lost 3 bases, with 8 bases between them. CDR1 is ENHRY, CDR2 SYGVKD, per germline. The CDR3 totals 13 residues. The CDR3 bases are TGTGCCATCAGTGATTCAGGAAAAGAGACCCAGTACTTC. Its protein is CAISDSGKETQYF.

This clone has more than one count but fewer than ten. The rearrangement links TRBV7-2 to TRBJ2-2; 15 bases align to TRBD2. Germline V gene lookup returns CDR1 SGHTA and CDR2 FQGNSA. The CDR3 is 18 amino acids. J was trimmed by 4 bases and V by 5 bases; bases with no gene match: 8. CDR3 sequence reads: CASSPGLAGGPGTGELFF. As DNA, the CDR3 is TGTGCCAGCAGCCCCGGACTAGCGGGGGGGCCTGGCACCGGGGAGCTGTTTTTT. Complete variable domain (other parts from reference TRBV7-2 and TRBJ2-2): GAGVSQSPSNKVTEKGKDVELRCDPISGHTALYWYRQSLGQGLEFLIYFQGNSAPDKSGLPSDRFSAERTGGSVSTLTIQRTQQEDSAVYLCASSPGLAGGPGTGELFFGEGSRLTVL.

This clone was counted a few times. In the same sample, other DNA sequences code for this CDR3. J is TRBJ1-5 and V is TRBV7-8, with D unclear. This CDR3 comprises 15 residues. The germline V and J ends were trimmed by 1 base and 1 base, with 8 bases remaining between them. Germline CDR1 SGHVS, CDR2 FQNEAQ. The CDR3: CASSLGQASNQPQHF. The DNA of the CDR3 is TGTGCCAGCAGCTTAGGCCAAGCGAGCAATCAGCCCCAGCATTTT.

The V gene is TRBV29-1, the J gene TRBJ1-3, with D possibly matching TRBD1 (5 bases). Germline values: CDR1 SQVTM, CDR2 ANQGSEA. This CDR3 spans 14 amino acids. Trimming left V 6 bases short and J 3 bases short, with 15 bases between. CDR3 protein: CSVTETAFGNTIYF. DNA for the CDR3: TGCAGCGTGACCGAGACAGCCTTTGGAAACACCATATATTTT.

The table lists this clone with a few counts. CDR3 amino acids: CAWSVLDYGYTF. The CDR3, as DNA: TGTGCCTGGAGTGTACTGGACTATGGCTACACCTTC. V and J are TRBV30 and TRBJ1-2; no clear D. Germline loops: CDR1 GTSNPN, CDR2 SVGIG (reference sequence). The CDR3 totals 12 residues. Trimming cost V 0 bases and J 3 bases, with 5 bases left between them.

In this sample, this clone turned up once. This chain links TRBV6-6 with TRBJ2-5; weak D call: TRBD1 (7 bases). V was clipped by 6 bases and J by 3 bases, with 14 bases between them. The germline CDR1 and CDR2 sequences are MNHNY and SVGAGI (reference sequence). The CDR3 covers 14 residues. Written as DNA, the CDR3 is TGTGCCAGCAGCCAACCAGGGGGGAAAGAGACCCAGTACTTC. It specifies CASSQPGGKETQYF.

The chain employs TRBV29-1 and TRBJ1-2; D ambiguous. V was clipped by 0 bases and J by 4 bases, with 6 bases between them. The CDR3 is 12 amino acids. Germline V lookup: CDR1 SQVTM, CDR2 ANQGSEA. CDR3 nucleotide sequence: TGCAGCGTTGAAGATTTCAGCTATGGCTACACCTTC. It codes for CSVEDFSYGYTF.

The chain combines TRBV12-5 with TRBJ2-5; the D is unclear. The CDR3 spans 12 residues. Germline lookup yields CDR1 LGHNT and CDR2 FRNRAP. Trimming stripped 5 bases from V and 1 base from J, with 5 bases between. CDR3: CASGPRQETQYF. CDR3 DNA sequence: TGTGCTAGTGGTCCGCGCCAAGAGACCCAGTACTTC.

This sequence joins TRBV30 and TRBJ1-1; D unclear. Germline V gene lookup returns CDR1 GTSNPN and CDR2 SVGIG (reference sequence). The CDR3 loop spans 11 amino acids. The ends were cut back, 2 bases at V and 10 bases at J, with 11 bases in the middle. The CDR3 loop reads CAWSSRLVAFF. As DNA, the CDR3 is TGTGCCTGGAGTAGCAGGTTGGTAGCTTTCTTT. Supplemented by reference TRBV30 and TRBJ1-1, the full variable domain reads SQTIHQWPATLVQPVGSPLSLECTVEGTSNPNLYWYRQAAGRGLQLLFYSVGIGQISSEVPQNLSASRPQDRQFILSSKKLLLSDSGFYLCAWSSRLVAFFGQGTRLTVV.

CDR3 sequence: CASSFGVVAGNTIYF. Written as DNA, the CDR3 is TGTGCCAGCAGCTTTGGGGTTGTCGCTGGAAACACCATATATTTT. The chain employs TRBV7-8 and TRBJ1-3; D gene uncertain. This CDR3 has 15 residues. The ends were cut back, 3 bases at V and 2 bases at J, with 11 bases in the middle. Germline CDR1 reads SGHVS; CDR2 reads FQNEAQ.

This chain links TRBV30 with TRBJ2-6; a possible D gene is TRBD2 (5 bases). V lost 0 bases and J lost 1, with 10 bases in between. Per the germline V gene, CDR1 is GTSNPN and CDR2 is SVGIG (reference sequence). The CDR3 covers 16 residues. The CDR3 DNA follows: TGTGCCTGGAGTGTATTTGGCGGGTCTGGGGCCAACGTCCTGACTTTC. Its protein product is CAWSVFGGSGANVLTF. Full variable domain (remainder filled in from reference TRBV30 and TRBJ2-6): SQTIHQWPATLVQPVGSPLSLECTVEGTSNPNLYWYRQAAGRGLQLLFYSVGIGQISSEVPQNLSASRPQDRQFILSSKKLLLSDSGFYLCAWSVFGGSGANVLTFGAGSRLTVL.

The CDR3 bases are TGTGCCACCAGCAGAACACCAAACTATGGCTACACCTTC. This sequence encodes CATSRTPNYGYTF. The gene calls are TRBV15 and TRBJ1-2; D unresolved. Germline CDR1 reads LNHNV; CDR2 reads YYDKDF (reference sequence). The CDR3 is 13 residues long. The V gene lost 2 bases and the J gene lost 2 bases, with 6 bases spanning the gap.

In its sample, this clone was seen a few times. The rearrangement links TRBV11-2 to TRBJ1-4; 8 bases map to TRBD1. Germline V gene sequence: CDR1 SGHAT, CDR2 FQNNGV. V lost 1 base and J lost 8; bases outside the gene matches: 6. The CDR3 loop spans 15 amino acids. In DNA, the CDR3 is TGTGCCAGCAGCTTAGTTACAGGGGGAGAGGAAAAACTGTTTTTT. Its translation is CASSLVTGGEEKLFF.

This clone was seen a few times. This chain connects TRBV6-1 to TRBJ2-1, with D perhaps TRBD1 (6 bases). This CDR3 region has 14 residues. Trimming cost V 6 bases and J 7 bases, with 16 bases left between them. Germline V gene data show CDR1 as MNHNS and CDR2 as SASEGT. CDR3 bases: TGTGCCAGCAGAACAGGGTTCTGGGGTAATGAGCAGTTCTTC. Its protein is CASRTGFWGNEQFF.